This T cell receptor (beta chain) was found in a study of blood T cell repertoires in COVID-19. Deletions cut 2 bases from V and 2 bases from J, with 16 bases between. Germline V gene lookup returns CDR1 KGHSH and CDR2 LQKENI. The CDR3 totals 17 residues. Profiled with immunoSEQ multiplex PCR; TCRdb holds only in-frame clones, not every one. The sample includes fewer than 60,000 clones, about 80% of them seen just once. The clonotype comes from a man aged 55-75 years with acute or convalescent COVID-19. Sample: peripheral blood. This rearrangement joins TRBV18 to TRBJ1-5; possible D gene TRBD1, 6 bases. The DNA for the CDR3 is TGTGCCAGCTCACCAAGTCGGGGGGCGGTGGGCAATCAGCCCCAGCATTTT. Protein sequence: CASSPSRGAVGNQPQHF. Based on the CDR3 plus reference TRBV18 and TRBJ1-5, the full variable domain is NAGVMQNPRHLVRRRGQEARLRCSPMKGHSHVYWYRQLPEEGLKFMVYLQKENIIDESGMPKERFSAEFPKEGPSILRIQQVVRGDSAAYFCASSPSRGAVGNQPQHFGDGTRLSIL.